This TCR beta chain was identified in a study of long-term antiretroviral therapy in people with HIV. The assay used was immunoSEQ (version v3.0), run at survey level. The data were produced by immunoSEQ multiplex PCR, yet TCRdb's version contains in-frame clones alone and is incomplete. The table has 20,000 to 25,000 clones, around 69% seen once; the top ten hold over 9%. Germline lookup yields CDR1 SGHAT and CDR2 FQNNGV. The CDR3 consists of 14 residues. Trimming pared 3 bases from V and 2 bases from J, leaving 10 bases between. Here the sequenced sample was unsorted PBMCs, taken less than 1.8 years before starting antiretroviral therapy. V usage is TRBV11-2 and J usage is TRBJ1-1; no reliable D call. The receptor comes from a woman aged 35 to 49 with HIV. In nucleotides, the CDR3 is TGTGCCAGCAGCTTGGGCGGCACAAACACTGAAGCTTTCTTT. This sequence encodes CASSLGGTNTEAFF.